This is a list of T cell receptor beta chains from one sample in a study of CD8 T cells in ankylosing spondylitis. TCRdb processed the 5' RACE reads anew with MiXCR; each CDR3 protein has one entry. This table has about 360,000 distinct CDR3 sequences, more than 20% appearing once. Sequencing was carried out using blood, either unsorted or a sorted T cell fraction (not recorded which). These receptors came from a male donor with ankylosing spondylitis or in good health (not recorded which). Both conserved end residues are part of each CDR3. The D gene is left open where the match is weak. Some rows have no size entry. The others give once, few or many, or a class for an expanded clone.

cdr3_aa cdr3_nt v_call d_call cdr3_length j_call clone_size
CASSQGDGAYEQYF TGCGCCAGCAGTCAGGGGGACGGAGCCTACGAGCAGTACTTC TRBV5-1 TRBD1 14 TRBJ2-7 -
CASSPTGGSEQYF TGTGCCAGCAGTCCGACAGGGGGCAGCGAGCAGTACTTC TRBV12-3/TRBV12-4 TRBD1 13 TRBJ2-7 -
CSATMGASDTQYF TGCAGTGCTACTATGGGCGCTTCAGATACGCAGTATTTT TRBV20-1 - 13 TRBJ2-3 -
CASSPRDRVKYNEQFF TGTGCCAGCAGCCCCCGGGACAGGGTAAAATACAATGAGCAGTTCTTC TRBV11-2 TRBD1 16 TRBJ2-1 few
CASSSNPYEQYF TGTGCCAGCAGTTCAAACCCCTACGAGCAGTACTTC TRBV7-9 - 12 TRBJ2-7 -
CASSLEVGLYEQYF TGTGCCAGCAGCTTAGAGGTCGGTCTCTACGAGCAGTACTTC TRBV7-9 - 14 TRBJ2-7 -
CSARTVFPEAFF TGCAGTGCGAGAACAGTGTTCCCTGAAGCTTTCTTT TRBV20-1 - 12 TRBJ1-1 many
CAISPFGGGETQYF TGTGCCATCTCACCATTCGGGGGAGGAGAGACCCAGTACTTC TRBV5-8 - 14 TRBJ2-5 -
CASSIVHQKTGEQFF TGTGCCAGTAGTATAGTCCACCAGAAGACGGGGGAGCAGTTCTTC TRBV19 - 15 TRBJ2-1 few
CASSLEQGAGTEAFF TGTGCCAGCAGTTTGGAACAGGGGGCTGGCACTGAAGCTTTCTTT TRBV6-5 TRBD1 15 TRBJ1-1 -
CASSHARVEQFF TGTGCCAGCAGTCACGCCCGGGTTGAGCAGTTCTTC TRBV11-2 - 12 TRBJ2-1 -
CASSSGTVKGGYGYTF TGTGCCAGCAGCTCCGGGACAGTAAAAGGGGGATATGGCTACACCTTC TRBV12-3/TRBV12-4 TRBD1 16 TRBJ1-2 few
CASSYSTGGTGELFF TGTGCCAGCAGTTACTCGACCGGGGGCACCGGGGAGCTGTTTTTT TRBV6-5 - 15 TRBJ2-2 few
CASSPPGDGYEQYF TGTGCCAGCAGCCCCCCCGGGGACGGCTACGAGCAGTACTTC TRBV7-9 - 14 TRBJ2-7 -
CSASPRTGKLHEQYF TGCAGTGCTAGCCCCCGGACAGGGAAATTACACGAGCAGTACTTC TRBV20-1 TRBD1 15 TRBJ2-7 -
CAWSVLAGGSTDTQYF TGTGCCTGGAGTGTGCTAGCGGGGGGCAGCACAGATACGCAGTATTTT TRBV30 TRBD2 16 TRBJ2-3 few
CASSLGLYGYEQYF TGTGCCAGCAGCTTAGGGCTCTACGGGTACGAGCAGTACTTC TRBV7-2 - 14 TRBJ2-7 -
CSARAQGYEQYF TGCAGTGCTAGAGCCCAGGGGTACGAGCAGTACTTC TRBV20-1 - 12 TRBJ2-7 few
CASSSVVAEIAKNIQYF TGCGCCAGCAGCTCCGTGGTAGCGGAGATAGCCAAAAACATTCAGTACTTC TRBV4-1 - 17 TRBJ2-4 few
CASSLWSSETDTQYF TGTGCCAGCAGTTTATGGAGTAGCGAAACAGATACGCAGTATTTT TRBV27 - 15 TRBJ2-3 -
CSFSPARGAYEQYF TGCAGCTTCTCTCCTGCAAGAGGCGCCTACGAGCAGTACTTC TRBV29-1 - 14 TRBJ2-7 -
CASRGGTAGANVLTF TGTGCCAGCAGGGGGGGGACAGCTGGGGCCAACGTCCTGACTTTC TRBV12-3/TRBV12-4 - 15 TRBJ2-6 -
CASSLGMTNEQYF TGTGCCAGCAGTTTAGGCATGACGAACGAGCAGTACTTC TRBV27 - 13 TRBJ2-7 few
CATSRDLGAGNGYTF TGTGCCACCAGCAGAGATCTCGGGGCCGGTAATGGCTACACCTTC TRBV15 - 15 TRBJ1-2 -
CASSGRGLGAEAFF TGTGCCAGCAGTGGCCGGGGACTGGGGGCTGAAGCTTTCTTT TRBV6-1 - 14 TRBJ1-1 few
CASSETGQGSEQYF TGTGCCAGCAGTGAAACAGGACAGGGGAGTGAGCAGTACTTC TRBV6-1 TRBD1 14 TRBJ2-7 few
CASSLGTGGSNEQYF TGTGCCAGCAGTTTAGGGACAGGGGGCTCAAACGAGCAGTACTTC TRBV12-3/TRBV12-4 TRBD1 15 TRBJ2-7 -
CASSQGTGPFF TGTGCCAGCAGTCAGGGGACAGGGCCGTTCTTC TRBV12-3/TRBV12-4 TRBD1 11 TRBJ2-1 -
CASSFADRGSVKLFF TGTGCCAGCAGTTTCGCCGACAGGGGTTCTGTGAAACTGTTTTTT TRBV12-3/TRBV12-4 TRBD1 15 TRBJ1-4 -
CASSAPRYPTQETQYF TGTGCCAGCAGCGCCCCCCGGTACCCGACCCAAGAGACCCAGTACTTC TRBV11-2 - 16 TRBJ2-5 few
CASSEPGGLSTEAFF TGTGCCAGCAGTGAACCCGGGGGACTCTCCACTGAAGCTTTCTTT TRBV25-1 - 15 TRBJ1-1 few
CASSQVLAGAETQYF TGCGCCAGCAGCCAAGTACTAGCGGGGGCGGAGACCCAGTACTTC TRBV4-1 TRBD2 15 TRBJ2-5 many
CASSPVAKNIQYF TGTGCCAGCAGCCCCGTAGCCAAAAACATTCAGTACTTC TRBV9 - 13 TRBJ2-4 -
CASSESIIEADTQYF TGCGCCAGCAGTGAGTCGATCATTGAAGCAGATACGCAGTATTTT TRBV10-2 - 15 TRBJ2-3 -
CASSHTSGGATDTQYF TGTGCCAGCAGTCATACTAGCGGGGGGGCGACAGATACGCAGTATTTT TRBV12-3/TRBV12-4 TRBD2 16 TRBJ2-3 -
CSVVGGSNAYEQYF TGCAGCGTTGTCGGAGGGTCCAATGCCTACGAGCAGTACTTC TRBV29-1 - 14 TRBJ2-7 -
CASTQLAGQETQYF TGTGCCAGCACACAACTAGCGGGGCAAGAGACCCAGTACTTC TRBV2 TRBD2 14 TRBJ2-5 -
CASSLTPGWSYNEQFF TGTGCCAGCAGCTTAACCCCGGGGTGGTCCTACAATGAGCAGTTCTTC TRBV7-9 - 16 TRBJ2-1 many
CATSGRRGWSYEQYF TGTGCCACCAGCGGCCGCAGGGGGTGGTCCTACGAGCAGTACTTC TRBV15 TRBD1 15 TRBJ2-7 few
CASSLKGLETQYF TGTGCCAGCAGCTTGAAGGGGCTAGAGACCCAGTACTTC TRBV7-9 - 13 TRBJ2-5 few